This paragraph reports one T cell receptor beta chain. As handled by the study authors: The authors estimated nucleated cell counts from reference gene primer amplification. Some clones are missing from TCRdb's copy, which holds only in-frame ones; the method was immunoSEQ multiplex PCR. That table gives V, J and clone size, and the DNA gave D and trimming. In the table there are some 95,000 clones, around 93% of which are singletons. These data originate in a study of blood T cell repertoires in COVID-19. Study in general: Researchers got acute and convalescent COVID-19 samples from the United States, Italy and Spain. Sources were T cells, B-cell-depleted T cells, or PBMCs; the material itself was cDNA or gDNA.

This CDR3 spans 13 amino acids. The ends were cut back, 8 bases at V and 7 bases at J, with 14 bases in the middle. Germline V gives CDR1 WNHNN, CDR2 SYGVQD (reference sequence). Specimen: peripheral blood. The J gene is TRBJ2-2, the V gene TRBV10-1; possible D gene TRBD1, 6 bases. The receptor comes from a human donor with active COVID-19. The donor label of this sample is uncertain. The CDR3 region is CASCGGRNGELFF. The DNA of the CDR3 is TGCGCCAGCTGTGGGGGCAGGAACGGGGAGCTGTTTTTT.